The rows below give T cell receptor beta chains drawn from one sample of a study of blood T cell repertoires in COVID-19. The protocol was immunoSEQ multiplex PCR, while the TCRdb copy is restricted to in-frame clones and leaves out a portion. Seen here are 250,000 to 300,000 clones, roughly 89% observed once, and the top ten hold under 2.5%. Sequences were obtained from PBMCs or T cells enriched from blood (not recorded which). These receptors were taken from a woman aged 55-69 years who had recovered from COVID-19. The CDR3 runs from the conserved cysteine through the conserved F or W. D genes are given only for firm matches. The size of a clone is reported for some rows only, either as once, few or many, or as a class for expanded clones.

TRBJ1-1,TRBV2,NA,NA,CASSEGLGVRTEAFF,TGTGCCAGCAGTGAGGGTTTAGGGGTGCGGACTGAAGCTTTCTTT
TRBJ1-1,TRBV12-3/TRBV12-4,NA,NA,CASSLDGNTEAFF,TGTGCCAGCAGTTTAGACGGGAACACTGAAGCTTTCTTT
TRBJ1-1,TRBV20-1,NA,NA,CSARDRAEAFF,TGCAGTGCTAGAGACAGGGCTGAAGCTTTCTTT
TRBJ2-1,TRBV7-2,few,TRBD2,CASSSGTSGRWGFDNEQFF,TGTGCCAGCAGTTCTGGGACTAGCGGGAGATGGGGCTTTGACAATGAGCAGTTCTTC
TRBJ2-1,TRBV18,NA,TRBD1,CASSLTGTGAYNEQFF,TGTGCCAGCTCTCTCACCGGGACAGGGGCCTACAATGAGCAGTTCTTC
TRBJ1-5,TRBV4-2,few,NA,CASSQEFEGGQPQHF,TGTGCCAGCAGCCAAGAATTTGAGGGAGGACAGCCCCAGCATTTT
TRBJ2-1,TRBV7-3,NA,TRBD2,CASSRTSGPYNEQFF,TGTGCCAGCAGCCGCACTAGCGGGCCGTACAATGAGCAGTTCTTC
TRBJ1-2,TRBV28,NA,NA,CASIPDTWGGGYTF,TGTGCCAGCATCCCGGACACCTGGGGGGGAGGCTACACCTTC
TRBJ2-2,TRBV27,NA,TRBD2,CASTTLADLANTGELFF,TGTGCCAGCACCACACTAGCGGACCTCGCGAACACCGGGGAGCTGTTTTTT
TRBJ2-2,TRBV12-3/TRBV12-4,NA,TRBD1,CASGQGIVGELFF,TGTGCCAGCGGACAGGGGATTGTCGGGGAGCTGTTTTTT
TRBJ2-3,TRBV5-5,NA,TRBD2,CASSSGLAGATDTQYF,TGTGCCAGCAGCTCGGGACTAGCGGGAGCCACAGATACGCAGTATTTT
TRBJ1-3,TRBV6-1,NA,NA,CASSDQGRNTIYF,TGTGCCAGCAGTGATCAGGGGCGAAACACCATATATTTT
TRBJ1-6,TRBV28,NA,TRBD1,CASSSFGQGFGSPLHF,TGTGCCAGCAGTTCCTTCGGACAGGGCTTTGGTTCACCCCTCCACTTT
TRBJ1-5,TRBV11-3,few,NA,CASSLDPSQPQHF,TGTGCCAGCAGCTTAGATCCGAGTCAGCCCCAGCATTTT
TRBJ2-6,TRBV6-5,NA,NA,CASRQLSSGANVLTF,TGTGCCAGCAGGCAACTGAGCTCTGGGGCCAACGTCCTGACTTTC
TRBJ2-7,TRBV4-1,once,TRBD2,CASSLGLAGAYYEQYF,TGCGCCAGCAGCTTAGGACTAGCGGGAGCGTACTACGAGCAGTACTTC
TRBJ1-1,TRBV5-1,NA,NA,CASSFALQDTEAFF,TGCGCCAGCAGCTTTGCCTTACAGGACACTGAAGCTTTCTTT
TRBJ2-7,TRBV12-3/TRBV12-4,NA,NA,CASSFRGPGEQYF,TGTGCCAGCAGTTTCAGGGGTCCCGGCGAGCAGTACTTC